Each of the 19 T cell receptor beta chains below was sequenced from the same sample in a study of blood T cell repertoires in COVID-19. Data came from immunoSEQ multiplex PCR; TCRdb stores just in-frame clones and leaves some out. The table has 70,000 to 95,000 clones, roughly 80% seen once; the top ten hold 20% to 25%. Sequencing input: peripheral blood. Every receptor here comes from an older woman with acute or convalescent COVID-19.

The chain recombines TRBV19 with TRBJ1-2, with 8 bases aligning to TRBD1. The CDR3 is 14 amino acids. Germline lookup yields CDR1 LNHDA and CDR2 SQIVND (reference sequence). V shed 5 bases, J shed 4 bases, and the junction held 6 bases outside the gene matches. The CDR3 loop is CASSPDRVAYGYTF. The CDR3 nucleotides read TGTGCCAGTAGTCCGGACAGGGTTGCCTATGGCTACACCTTC.

The rearrangement links TRBV7-3 to TRBJ2-2; D may be TRBD1 (6 bases). The CDR3 is made up of 18 amino acids. The germline V gene encodes CDR1 SGHTA and CDR2 FQGTGA. V was pared by 2 bases and J by 2 bases, with 18 bases between. The CDR3 is CASSLPIYREPNTGELFF. As DNA, the CDR3 is TGTGCCAGCAGCTTACCCATCTACAGGGAGCCTAACACCGGGGAGCTGTTTTTT.

This chain uses TRBV6-5 with TRBJ1-2; no reliable D call. V was cut by 6 bases and J by 5 bases, with 19 bases left in between. There are 15 residues in the CDR3. In germline, CDR1 is MNHEY, CDR2 SVGAGI. The CDR3 reads CASRPPRGRAYGYTF. The CDR3 DNA follows: TGTGCCAGCAGGCCCCCGAGAGGGAGGGCTTATGGCTACACCTTC.

The chain employs TRBV29-1 and TRBJ2-7; weak D call: TRBD1 (5 bases). The CDR3 extends over 13 amino acids. Between the trimmed V and J ends, which lost 5 bases and 2 bases, there was a span of 13 bases. Germline V lookup: CDR1 SQVTM, CDR2 ANQGSEA. CDR3 sequence reads: CSVTWTYTYEQYF. CDR3 bases: TGCAGCGTTACCTGGACATACACCTACGAGCAGTACTTC.

This chain connects TRBV9 to TRBJ1-2; D may be TRBD1 (5 bases). V was clipped by 9 bases and J by 2 bases, with 14 bases between them. The CDR3 runs 13 residues. The V gene's germline CDR1 is SGDLS and CDR2 YYNGEE. The CDR3 here is CANGFRVNYGYTF. The CDR3 nucleotides are TGTGCCAACGGTTTCAGGGTCAACTATGGCTACACCTTC.

The rearrangement links TRBV28 to TRBJ2-7; 7 nucleotides match TRBD1. The germline gives CDR1 MDHEN, CDR2 SYDVKM. The length of the CDR3 is 15 residues. V lost 6 bases to trimming and J lost 0 bases; unmatched junction nucleotides: 8. CDR3 protein: CASSPQGKGSYEQYF. The CDR3 DNA follows: TGTGCCAGCAGCCCACAGGGGAAGGGCTCCTACGAGCAGTACTTC.

The genes are TRBV7-8 and TRBJ1-1; 10 bases align to TRBD1. This CDR3 has 16 residues. Trimming took 1 base from V and 11 from J; bases not matched to a gene: 13. Germline V gene sequence: CDR1 SGHVS, CDR2 FQNEAQ. The CDR3 bases are TGTGCCAGCAGCTTAGTAGGGGGACAGGGGCCACAATGGGCTTTCTTT. Its translation: CASSLVGGQGPQWAFF.

The V call is TRBV5-4, the J call TRBJ1-3; a possible D gene is TRBD1 (6 bases). With 0 bases removed from V and 0 bases from J, the gap between germline ends came to 10 bases. The germline V gene encodes CDR1 SGHNT and CDR2 YYREEE (reference sequence). The CDR3 has 16 amino acids. The DNA for the CDR3 is TGTGCCAGCAGCTTGGGAACAGGGCGCTCTGGAAACACCATATATTTT. It is translated as CASSLGTGRSGNTIYF.

DNA for the CDR3: TGTGCCAGCAGCCATAAGACAGGGAGTGTCAATCAGCCCCAGCATTTT. It translates to CASSHKTGSVNQPQHF. The chain employs TRBV27 and TRBJ1-5; TRBD1 matches 7 bases. Trimming cost V 6 bases and J 3 bases; bases outside gene matches: 11. Germline CDR1 and CDR2: MNHEY and SMNVEV (reference sequence). This CDR3 spans 16 amino acids.

The chain has TRBV28 and TRBJ2-1; tentative D call: TRBD2 (6 bases). The ends were cut back, 4 bases at V and 2 bases at J, with 21 bases in the middle. The CDR3 length is 18 residues. Germline V gives CDR1 MDHEN, CDR2 SYDVKM. CDR3 sequence: CASSYPRAPGSTYNEQFF. In nucleotides, the CDR3 is TGTGCCAGCAGTTACCCCAGGGCACCCGGGAGTACCTACAATGAGCAGTTCTTC.

CDR3 nucleotides: TGTGCCAGCTCCTTCCTCGACAGGGCGGGTGGCTACACCTTC. Translating it yields CASSFLDRAGGYTF. The rearrangement uses TRBV28 and TRBJ1-2; the match to TRBD1 covers 7 bases. The germline V gene encodes CDR1 MDHEN and CDR2 SYDVKM. The CDR3 is 14 amino acids. Trimming cost V 8 bases and J 7 bases; bases outside gene matches: 13.

The chain employs TRBV5-1 and TRBJ2-4, with D possibly being TRBD2 (5 bases). The V gene lost 4 bases and the J gene lost 1 base, with 6 bases spanning the gap. The CDR3 loop spans 13 amino acids. Germline lookup yields CDR1 SGHRS and CDR2 YFSETQ. In nucleotides, the CDR3 is TGCGCCAGCAGCACGGGGGCCAAAAACATTCAGTACTTC. Its translation is CASSTGAKNIQYF. Drawing the rest from reference TRBV5-1 and TRBJ2-4, the complete variable domain is KAGVTQTPRYLIKTRGQQVTLSCSPISGHRSVSWYQQTPGQGLQFLFEYFSETQRNKGNFPGRFSGRQFSNSRSEMNVSTLELGDSALYLCASSTGAKNIQYFGAGTRLSVL.

The CDR3 DNA reads TGTGCCAGCAGCTTACGGGTTGGCAATGAGCAGTTCTTC. Translation: CASSLRVGNEQFF. V and J are TRBV11-2 and TRBJ2-1; D is unresolved. The CDR3 sequence is 13 residues long. Per the germline V gene, CDR1 is SGHAT and CDR2 is FQNNGV. Trimming removed 2 bases from V and 6 bases from J, with 8 bases in between. The full variable domain, with the rest looked up from reference TRBV11-2 and TRBJ2-1, is EAGVAQSPRYKIIEKRQSVAFWCNPISGHATLYWYQQILGQGPKLLIQFQNNGVVDDSQLPKDRFSAERLKGVDSTLKIQPAKLEDSAVYLCASSLRVGNEQFFGPGTRLTVL.

The rearrangement links TRBV30 to TRBJ2-7, with D possibly being TRBD1 (5 bases). V dropped 3 bases and J dropped 6 bases, with 9 bases sitting between them. The CDR3 sequence is 11 residues long. Germline V lookup: CDR1 GTSNPN, CDR2 SVGIG (reference sequence). DNA of the CDR3: TGTGCCTGGAGAGGGGCATCCGAGCAGTACTTC. It translates to CAWRGASEQYF.

The chain has TRBV29-1 and TRBJ1-1, with D tentatively TRBD1 (5 bases). V lost 6 bases, J lost 4 bases, and 15 bases lay in between. CDR1 and CDR2 from the germline V gene are SQVTM and ANQGSEA. The CDR3 sequence is 13 residues long. This CDR3 reads CSVAFGGFTEAFF. DNA for the CDR3: TGCAGCGTCGCTTTTGGGGGGTTCACTGAAGCTTTCTTT.

The rearrangement links TRBV5-1 to TRBJ2-5, with D unresolved. Germline loops: CDR1 SGHRS, CDR2 YFSETQ. V dropped 0 bases and J dropped 3 bases, with 12 bases sitting between them. The CDR3 sequence is 15 residues long. The CDR3 coding sequence is TGCGCCAGCAGCTTGGCAGGAAAGGTCGAAGAGACCCAGTACTTC. Residues: CASSLAGKVEETQYF.

The rearrangement links TRBV5-1 to TRBJ2-1; 7 bases are shared with TRBD1. Germline V gene lookup returns CDR1 SGHRS and CDR2 YFSETQ. V dropped 5 bases and J dropped 1; count of bases not matched to a gene: 0. The CDR3 sequence is 13 residues long. The CDR3 region is CASRQGSYNEQFF. CDR3 DNA: TGCGCCAGCAGACAGGGGTCCTACAATGAGCAGTTCTTC.

The rearrangement links TRBV7-4 to TRBJ1-3, with D possibly matching TRBD1 (6 bases). This CDR3 contains 18 residues. Per germline, CDR1 SGHVT and CDR2 SQSDAQ. Trimming shortened V by 4 bases and J by 0 bases, and 19 bases separated the two germline ends. CDR3 DNA: TGTGCCAGCAGCTACGGACAGTTTAAAGGTAGCTCTGGAAACACCATATATTTT. Its translation is CASSYGQFKGSSGNTIYF.

The chain combines TRBV29-1 with TRBJ1-5, with a possible D match to TRBD1 (5 bases). From germline, CDR1 is SQVTM and CDR2 ANQGSEA. V was pared by 4 bases and J by 4 bases, with 14 bases between. The CDR3 sequence is 14 residues long. CDR3 bases: TGCAGCGTTGTTATCCAGGGATCTAATCAGCCCCAGCATTTT. Encoded protein: CSVVIQGSNQPQHF.